This paragraph reports one T cell receptor beta chain. This sample is drawn from a study of T cell changes during pregnancy in multiple sclerosis. The CDR3 has 14 amino acids. The V end was cut by 0 bases, the J end by 1 base, with 6 bases between. Germline V gives CDR1 LGHNA, CDR2 YNFKEQ. Here immunoSEQ multiplex PCR was the method, and the copy in TCRdb shows in-frame clones only, minus some. The table shows about 53,000 clones, with about 90% occurring only once. V usage is TRBV4-2 and J usage is TRBJ1-1, with D uncertain. The sequence derives from a female donor with multiple sclerosis, enrolled in a pregnancy study. The sequences come from CD4+ T cells from peripheral blood mononuclear cells, collected in the third trimester of pregnancy. The CDR3, as DNA: TGTGCCAGCAGCCAAGATTACGGGAACACTGAAGCTTTCTTT. This codes for CASSQDYGNTEAFF.